The TCR beta chain described here comes from a study of spatial heterogeneity in lung cancer. Overall study findings and caveats: Mutation counts in tumors were tracked by counts of expanded intratumoral alpha and beta TCRs.

Time point in this sample: sample taken at primary tumor resection. Whole RNA, isolated from tumor, nontumor lung or frozen PBMC, was sequenced without prior sorting. TCRdb redid the calling of the 5' RACE reads with MiXCR, one entry per CDR3 protein. In the table there are approximately 8,000 distinct CDR3 sequences, about 9.3% of which are singletons. Unmatched junction bases numbered 27, after V lost 5 bases and J lost 7 bases. This CDR3 comprises 21 residues. CDR1 and CDR2 (germline): SGHAT, FQNNGV. This clonotype was seen many times. Antigen specificity is unknown. The sequencing here drew on lung tumor tissue, taken at surgery. This chain joins TRBV11-2 and TRBJ2-3, with 10 bases identical to TRBD2. The sequence was obtained from a male donor with early-stage non-small cell lung cancer. The CDR3 is CASSSGGSLAGDRTPQNTQYF. The CDR3 coding sequence is TGTGCCAGCAGCAGTGGTGGGTCGCTAGCGGGAGACAGGACTCCCCAAAATACGCAGTATTTT.